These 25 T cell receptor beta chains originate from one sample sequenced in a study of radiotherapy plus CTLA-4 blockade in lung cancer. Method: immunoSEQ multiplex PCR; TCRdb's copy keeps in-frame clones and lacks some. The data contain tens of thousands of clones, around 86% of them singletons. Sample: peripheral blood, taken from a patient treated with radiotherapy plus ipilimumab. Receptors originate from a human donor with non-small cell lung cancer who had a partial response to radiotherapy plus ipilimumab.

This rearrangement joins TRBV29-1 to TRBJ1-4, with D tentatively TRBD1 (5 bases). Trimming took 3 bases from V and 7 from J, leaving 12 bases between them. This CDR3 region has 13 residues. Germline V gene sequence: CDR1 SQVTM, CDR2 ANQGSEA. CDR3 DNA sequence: TGCAGCGTTGAGCGGCAGGGTGGTGAAAAACTGTTTTTT. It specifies CSVERQGGEKLFF.

CDR3 loop: CASSESLVIGELFF. CDR3 DNA sequence: TGTGCCAGCAGTGAAAGTCTAGTAATCGGGGAGCTGTTTTTT. This chain uses TRBV6-1 with TRBJ2-2; no clear D gene. Germline-derived CDR1 and CDR2 are MNHNS and SASEGT. The CDR3 runs to 14 residues. V gave up 2 bases and J gave up 7 bases, with 11 bases separating them.

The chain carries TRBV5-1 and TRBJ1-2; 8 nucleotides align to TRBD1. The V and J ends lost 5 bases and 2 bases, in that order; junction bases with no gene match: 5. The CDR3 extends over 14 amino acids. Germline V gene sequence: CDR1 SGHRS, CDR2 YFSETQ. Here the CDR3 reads CASSTGTGNYGYTF. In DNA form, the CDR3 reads TGCGCCAGCAGTACTGGGACAGGCAACTATGGCTACACCTTC.

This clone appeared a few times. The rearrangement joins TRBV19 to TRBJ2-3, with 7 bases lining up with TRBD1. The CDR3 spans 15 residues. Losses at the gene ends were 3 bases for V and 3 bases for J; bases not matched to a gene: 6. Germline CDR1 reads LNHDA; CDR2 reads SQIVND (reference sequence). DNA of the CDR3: TGTGCCAGTAGTATTGAGGGCAGGGGGACAGATACGCAGTATTTT. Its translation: CASSIEGRGTDTQYF.

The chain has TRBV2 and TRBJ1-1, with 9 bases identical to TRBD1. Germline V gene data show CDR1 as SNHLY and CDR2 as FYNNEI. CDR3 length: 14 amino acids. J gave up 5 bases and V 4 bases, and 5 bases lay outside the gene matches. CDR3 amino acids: CASSVGQGRTEAFF. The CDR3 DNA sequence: TGTGCCAGCAGTGTCGGACAGGGGAGAACTGAAGCTTTCTTT.

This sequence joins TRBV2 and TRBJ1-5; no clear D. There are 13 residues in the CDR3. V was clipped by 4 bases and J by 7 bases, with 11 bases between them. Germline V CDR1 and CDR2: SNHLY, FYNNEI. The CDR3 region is CASSVEGGQPQHF. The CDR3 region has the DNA TGTGCCAGCAGTGTGGAGGGAGGGCAGCCCCAGCATTTT. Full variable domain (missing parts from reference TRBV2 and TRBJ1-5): EPEVTQTPSHQVTQMGQEVILRCVPISNHLYFYWYRQILGQKVEFLVSFYNNEISEKSEIFDDQFSVERPDGSNFTLKIRSTKLEDSAMYFCASSVEGGQPQHFGDGTRLSIL.

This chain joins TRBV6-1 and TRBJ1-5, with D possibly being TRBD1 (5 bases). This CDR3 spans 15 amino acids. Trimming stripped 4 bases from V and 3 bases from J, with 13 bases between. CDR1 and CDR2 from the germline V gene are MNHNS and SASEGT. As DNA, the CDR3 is TGTGCCAGCAGTGTTCGGGGGGAGACCAATCAGCCCCAGCATTTT. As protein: CASSVRGETNQPQHF.

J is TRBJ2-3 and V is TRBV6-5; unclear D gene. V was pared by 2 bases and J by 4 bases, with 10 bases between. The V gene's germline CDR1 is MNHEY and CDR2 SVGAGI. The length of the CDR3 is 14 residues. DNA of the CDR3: TGTGCCAGCAGTTACGTGAGGAAGGCAGATACGCAGTATTTT. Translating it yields CASSYVRKADTQYF.

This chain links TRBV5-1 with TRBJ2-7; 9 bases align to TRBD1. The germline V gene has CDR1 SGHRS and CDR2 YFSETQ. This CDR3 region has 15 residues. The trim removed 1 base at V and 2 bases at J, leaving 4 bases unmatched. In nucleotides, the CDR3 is TGCGCCAGCAGCTTGAATCGACAGGGGGCCTACGAGCAGTACTTC. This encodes CASSLNRQGAYEQYF.

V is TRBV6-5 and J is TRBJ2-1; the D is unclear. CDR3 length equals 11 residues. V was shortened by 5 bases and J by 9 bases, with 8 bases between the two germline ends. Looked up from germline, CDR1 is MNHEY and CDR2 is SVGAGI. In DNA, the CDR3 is TGTGCCAGCAGTCTCCTCGGTGAGCAGTTCTTC. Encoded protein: CASSLLGEQFF.

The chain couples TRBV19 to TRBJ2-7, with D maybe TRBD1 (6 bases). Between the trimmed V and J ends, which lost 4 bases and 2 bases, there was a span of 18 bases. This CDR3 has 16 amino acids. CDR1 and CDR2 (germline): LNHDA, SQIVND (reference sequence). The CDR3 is CASSSHSGTPPYEQYF. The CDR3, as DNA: TGTGCCAGTAGTAGCCACTCCGGGACACCGCCCTACGAGCAGTACTTC.

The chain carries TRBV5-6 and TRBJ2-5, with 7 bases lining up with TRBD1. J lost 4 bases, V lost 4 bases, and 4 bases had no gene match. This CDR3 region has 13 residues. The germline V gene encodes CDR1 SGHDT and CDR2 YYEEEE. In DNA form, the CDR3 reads TGTGCCAGCAGCATCGGGACAGTAGAGACCCAGTACTTC. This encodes CASSIGTVETQYF.

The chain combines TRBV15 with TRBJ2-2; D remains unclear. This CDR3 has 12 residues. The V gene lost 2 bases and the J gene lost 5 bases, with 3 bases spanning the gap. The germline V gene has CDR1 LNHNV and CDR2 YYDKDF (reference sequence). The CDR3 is CATSRPTGELFF. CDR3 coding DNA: TGTGCCACCAGCAGACCAACCGGGGAGCTGTTTTTT.

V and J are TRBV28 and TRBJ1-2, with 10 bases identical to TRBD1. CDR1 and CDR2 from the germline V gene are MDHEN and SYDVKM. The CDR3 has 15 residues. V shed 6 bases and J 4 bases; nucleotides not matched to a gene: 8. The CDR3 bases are TGTGCCAGCAGATATACCGGGACAGGGGTCTATGGCTACACCTTC. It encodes CASRYTGTGVYGYTF.

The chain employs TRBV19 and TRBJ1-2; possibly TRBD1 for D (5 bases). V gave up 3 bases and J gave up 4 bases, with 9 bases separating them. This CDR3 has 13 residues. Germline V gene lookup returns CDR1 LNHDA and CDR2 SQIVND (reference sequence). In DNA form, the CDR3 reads TGTGCCAGTAGTATCCAGGGAGGCTATGGCTACACCTTC. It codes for CASSIQGGYGYTF.

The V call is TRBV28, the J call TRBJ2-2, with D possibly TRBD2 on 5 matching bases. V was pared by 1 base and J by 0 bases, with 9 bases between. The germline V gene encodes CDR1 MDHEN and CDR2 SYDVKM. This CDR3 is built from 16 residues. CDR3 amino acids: CASSLFLGANTGELFF. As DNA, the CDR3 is TGTGCCAGCAGTTTATTTCTCGGGGCGAACACCGGGGAGCTGTTTTTT.

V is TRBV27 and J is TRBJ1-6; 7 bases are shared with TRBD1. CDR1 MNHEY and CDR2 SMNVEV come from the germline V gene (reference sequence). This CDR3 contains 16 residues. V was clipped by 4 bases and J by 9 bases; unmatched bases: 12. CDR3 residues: CASSSPATGQSSPLHF. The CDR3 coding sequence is TGTGCCAGCAGTTCGCCTGCGACAGGGCAGAGTTCACCCCTCCACTTT.

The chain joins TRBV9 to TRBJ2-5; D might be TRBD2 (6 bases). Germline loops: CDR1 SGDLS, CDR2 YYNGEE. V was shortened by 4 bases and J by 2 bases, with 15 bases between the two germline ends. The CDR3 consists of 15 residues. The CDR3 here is CASSTPRAGQETQYF. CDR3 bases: TGTGCCAGCAGCACCCCCCGCGCGGGACAAGAGACCCAGTACTTC.

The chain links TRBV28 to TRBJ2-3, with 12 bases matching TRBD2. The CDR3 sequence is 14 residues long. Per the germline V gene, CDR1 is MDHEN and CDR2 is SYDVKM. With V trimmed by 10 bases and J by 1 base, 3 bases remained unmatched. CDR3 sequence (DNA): TGTGCCATCAGACTAGCGGGAGGCACAGATACGCAGTATTTT. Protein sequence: CAIRLAGGTDTQYF.

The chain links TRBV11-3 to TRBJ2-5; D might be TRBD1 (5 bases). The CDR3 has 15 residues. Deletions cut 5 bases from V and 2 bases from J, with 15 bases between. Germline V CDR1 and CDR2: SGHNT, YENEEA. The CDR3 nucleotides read TGTGCCAGCAGCCTGGGTGAGACAGCACAAGAGACCCAGTACTTC. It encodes CASSLGETAQETQYF.

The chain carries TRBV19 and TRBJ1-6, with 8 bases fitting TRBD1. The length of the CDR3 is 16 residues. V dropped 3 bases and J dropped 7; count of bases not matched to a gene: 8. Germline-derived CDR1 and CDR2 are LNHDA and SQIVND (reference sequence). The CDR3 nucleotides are TGTGCCAGTAGTATCCCCGGGACAGGACGAAATTCACCCCTCCACTTT. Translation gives CASSIPGTGRNSPLHF.

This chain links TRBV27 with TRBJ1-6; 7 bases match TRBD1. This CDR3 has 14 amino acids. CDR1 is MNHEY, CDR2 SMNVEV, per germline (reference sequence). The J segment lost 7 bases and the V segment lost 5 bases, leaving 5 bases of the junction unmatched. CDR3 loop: CASSRDSANSPLHF. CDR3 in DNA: TGTGCCAGCAGTCGGGACAGTGCGAATTCACCCCTCCACTTT.

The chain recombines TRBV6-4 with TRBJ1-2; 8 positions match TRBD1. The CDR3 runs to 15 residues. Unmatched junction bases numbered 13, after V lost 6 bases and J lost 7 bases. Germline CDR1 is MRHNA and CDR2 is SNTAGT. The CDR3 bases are TGTGCCAGCAGCTATTCGAGACAGGGGTTCTTTGGCTACACCTTC. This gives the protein CASSYSRQGFFGYTF.

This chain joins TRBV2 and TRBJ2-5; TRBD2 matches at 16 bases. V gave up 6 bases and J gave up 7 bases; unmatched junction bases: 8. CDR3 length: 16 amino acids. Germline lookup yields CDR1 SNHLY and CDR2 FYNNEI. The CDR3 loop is CASRTGLAGGRTTQYF. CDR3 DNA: TGTGCCAGCAGAACGGGACTAGCGGGAGGGCGGACGACCCAGTACTTC.

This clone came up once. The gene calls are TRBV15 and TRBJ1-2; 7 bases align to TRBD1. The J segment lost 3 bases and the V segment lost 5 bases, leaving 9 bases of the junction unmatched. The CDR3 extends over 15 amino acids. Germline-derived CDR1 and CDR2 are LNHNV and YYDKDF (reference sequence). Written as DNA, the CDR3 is TGTGCCACCAGCGCCGTAACCGGGACAGACTATGGCTACACCTTC. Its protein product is CATSAVTGTDYGYTF.